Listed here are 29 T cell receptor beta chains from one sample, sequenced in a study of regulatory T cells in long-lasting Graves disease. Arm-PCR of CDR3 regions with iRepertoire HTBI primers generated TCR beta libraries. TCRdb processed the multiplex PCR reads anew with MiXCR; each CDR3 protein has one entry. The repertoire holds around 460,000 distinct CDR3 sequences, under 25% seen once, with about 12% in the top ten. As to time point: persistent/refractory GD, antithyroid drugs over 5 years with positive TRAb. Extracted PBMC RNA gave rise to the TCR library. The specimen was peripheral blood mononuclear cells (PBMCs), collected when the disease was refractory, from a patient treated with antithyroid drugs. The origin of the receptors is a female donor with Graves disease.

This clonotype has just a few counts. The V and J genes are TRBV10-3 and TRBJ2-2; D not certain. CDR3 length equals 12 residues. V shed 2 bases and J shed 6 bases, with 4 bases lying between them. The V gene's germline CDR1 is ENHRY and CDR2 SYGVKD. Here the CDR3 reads CAISEPAGELFF. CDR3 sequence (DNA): TGTGCCATCAGTGAGCCCGCCGGGGAGCTGTTTTTT.

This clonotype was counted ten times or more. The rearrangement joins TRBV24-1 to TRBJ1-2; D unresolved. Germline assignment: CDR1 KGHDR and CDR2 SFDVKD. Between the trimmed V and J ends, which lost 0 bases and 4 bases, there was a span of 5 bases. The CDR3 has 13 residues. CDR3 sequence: CATSDLTGYGYTF. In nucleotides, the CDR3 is TGTGCCACCAGTGATTTGACCGGCTATGGCTACACCTTC.

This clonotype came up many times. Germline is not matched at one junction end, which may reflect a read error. The CDR3 is CASSLGGGDDQETQYF. In DNA form, the CDR3 reads TGTGCCAGCAGTTTAGGGGGGGGGGACGACCAGGAGACCCAGTACTTC. V gene TRBV28 combines with J gene TRBJ2-5, with 7 bases that match TRBD2. CDR3 length: 16 residues. Germline V gene sequence: CDR1 MDHEN, CDR2 SYDVKM.

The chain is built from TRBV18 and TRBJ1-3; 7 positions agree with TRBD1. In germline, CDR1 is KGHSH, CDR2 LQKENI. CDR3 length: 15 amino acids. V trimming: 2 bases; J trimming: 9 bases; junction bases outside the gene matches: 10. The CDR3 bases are TGTGCCAGCTCACCAGGGACAGACCCCGGAGCCACCATATATTTT. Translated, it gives CASSPGTDPGATIYF.

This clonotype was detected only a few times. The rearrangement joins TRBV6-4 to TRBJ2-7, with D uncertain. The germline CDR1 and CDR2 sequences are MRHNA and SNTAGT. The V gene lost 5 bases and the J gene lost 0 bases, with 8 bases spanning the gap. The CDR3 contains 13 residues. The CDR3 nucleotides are TGTGCCAGCAGTTCAGGAAACTCCTACGAGCAGTACTTC. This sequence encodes CASSSGNSYEQYF.

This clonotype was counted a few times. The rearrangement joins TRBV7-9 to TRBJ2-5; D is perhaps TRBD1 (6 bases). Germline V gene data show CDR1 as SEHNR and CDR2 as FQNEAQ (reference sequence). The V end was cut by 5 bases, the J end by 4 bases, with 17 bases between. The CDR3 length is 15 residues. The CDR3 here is CASSLSDGQTETQYF. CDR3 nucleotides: TGTGCCAGCAGCCTTTCAGACGGACAGACAGAGACCCAGTACTTC.

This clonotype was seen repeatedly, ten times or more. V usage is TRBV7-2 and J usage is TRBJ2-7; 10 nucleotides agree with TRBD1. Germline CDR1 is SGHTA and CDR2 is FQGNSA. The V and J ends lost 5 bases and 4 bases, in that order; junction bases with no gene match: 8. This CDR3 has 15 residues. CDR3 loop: CASSLEGTGAYEQYF. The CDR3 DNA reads TGTGCCAGCAGCCTAGAAGGGACAGGGGCTTACGAGCAGTACTTC.

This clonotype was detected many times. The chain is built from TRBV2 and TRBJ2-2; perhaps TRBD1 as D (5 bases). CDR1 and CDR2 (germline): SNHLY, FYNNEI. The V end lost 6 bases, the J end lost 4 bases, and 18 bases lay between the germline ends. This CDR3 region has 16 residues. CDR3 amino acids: CASRPRVRKSTGELFF. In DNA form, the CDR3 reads TGTGCCAGCAGACCCAGGGTGAGGAAAAGCACCGGGGAGCTGTTTTTT.

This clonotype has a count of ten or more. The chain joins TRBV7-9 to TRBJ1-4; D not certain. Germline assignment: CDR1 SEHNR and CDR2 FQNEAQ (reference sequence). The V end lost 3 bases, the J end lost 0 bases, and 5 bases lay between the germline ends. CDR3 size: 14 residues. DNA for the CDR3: TGTGCCAGCAGCTTTTTCACAACTAATGAAAAACTGTTTTTT. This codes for CASSFFTTNEKLFF.

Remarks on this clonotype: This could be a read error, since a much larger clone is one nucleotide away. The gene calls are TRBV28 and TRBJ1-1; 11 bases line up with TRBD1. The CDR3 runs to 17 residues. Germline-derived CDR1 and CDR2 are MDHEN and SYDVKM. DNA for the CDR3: TGTGCCGGCAGCCGGAGGACAGGGGGCATCTGGGACACTGAAGCTTTCTTT. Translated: CAGSRRTGGIWDTEAFF.

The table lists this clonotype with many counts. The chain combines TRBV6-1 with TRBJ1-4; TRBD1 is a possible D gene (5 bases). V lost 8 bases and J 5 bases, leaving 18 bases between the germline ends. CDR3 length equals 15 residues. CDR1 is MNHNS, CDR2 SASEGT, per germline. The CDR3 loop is CASDFSGTRNEKLFF. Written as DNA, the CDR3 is TGTGCCAGCGATTTCTCCGGGACGAGGAATGAAAAACTGTTTTTT.

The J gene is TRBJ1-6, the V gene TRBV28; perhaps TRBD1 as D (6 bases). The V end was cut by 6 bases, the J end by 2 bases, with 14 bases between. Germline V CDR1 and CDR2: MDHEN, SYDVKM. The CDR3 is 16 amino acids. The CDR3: CASSTGGPTYNSPLHF. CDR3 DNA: TGTGCCAGCAGCACCGGGGGGCCCACCTATAATTCACCCCTCCACTTT.

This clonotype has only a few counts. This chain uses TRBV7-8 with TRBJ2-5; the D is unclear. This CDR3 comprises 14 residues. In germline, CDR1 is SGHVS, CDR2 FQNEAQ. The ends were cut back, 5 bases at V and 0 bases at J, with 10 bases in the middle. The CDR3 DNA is TGTGCCAGCAGCACTCAGGTGTACCAAGAGACCCAGTACTTC. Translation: CASSTQVYQETQYF. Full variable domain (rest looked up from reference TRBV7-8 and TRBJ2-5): GAGVSQSPRYKVAKRGQDVALRCDPISGHVSLFWYQQALGQGPEFLTYFQNEAQLDKSGLPSDRFFAERPEGSVSTLKIQRTQQEDSAVYLCASSTQVYQETQYFGPGTRLLVL.

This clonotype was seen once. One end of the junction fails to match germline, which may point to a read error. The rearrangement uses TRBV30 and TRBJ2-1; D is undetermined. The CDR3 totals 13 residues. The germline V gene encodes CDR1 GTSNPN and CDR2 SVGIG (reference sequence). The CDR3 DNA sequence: TGTGCCTGGAGGGGAAGCTCCCACAATGAGCAGTTCTTC. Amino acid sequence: CAWRGSSHNEQFF.

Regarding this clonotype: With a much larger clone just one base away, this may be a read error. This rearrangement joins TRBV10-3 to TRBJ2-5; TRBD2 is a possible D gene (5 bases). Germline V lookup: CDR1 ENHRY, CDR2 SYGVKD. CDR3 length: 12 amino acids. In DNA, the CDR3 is TGTGCCATCAGAATCGCCGGGGAGACCCAGTGCTTC. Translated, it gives CAIRIAGETQCF.

CDR3 protein: CASSPSGPGTYEQYF. Here the CDR3 DNA reads TGTGCCAGCAGCCCCTCGGGACCAGGAACCTACGAGCAGTACTTC. The rearrangement joins TRBV7-3 to TRBJ2-7; possibly TRBD1 or TRBD2 for D (5 bases each). Between the trimmed V and J ends, which lost 5 bases and 2 bases, there was a span of 16 bases. The CDR3 has 15 residues. Looked up from germline, CDR1 is SGHTA and CDR2 is FQGTGA.

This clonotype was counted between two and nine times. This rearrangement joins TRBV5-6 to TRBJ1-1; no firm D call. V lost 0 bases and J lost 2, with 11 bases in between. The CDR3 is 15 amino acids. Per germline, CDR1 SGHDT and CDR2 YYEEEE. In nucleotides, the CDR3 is TGTGCCAGCAGCTTGGAGGCAGGAAGAAACACTGAAGCTTTCTTT. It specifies CASSLEAGRNTEAFF.

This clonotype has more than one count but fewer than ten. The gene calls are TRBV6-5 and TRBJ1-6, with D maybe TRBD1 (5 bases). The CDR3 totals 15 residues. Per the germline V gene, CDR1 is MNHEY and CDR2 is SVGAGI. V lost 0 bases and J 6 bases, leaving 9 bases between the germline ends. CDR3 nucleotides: TGTGCCAGCAGTTACTCTGCCAGGGCTAATTCACCCCTCCACTTT. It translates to CASSYSARANSPLHF.

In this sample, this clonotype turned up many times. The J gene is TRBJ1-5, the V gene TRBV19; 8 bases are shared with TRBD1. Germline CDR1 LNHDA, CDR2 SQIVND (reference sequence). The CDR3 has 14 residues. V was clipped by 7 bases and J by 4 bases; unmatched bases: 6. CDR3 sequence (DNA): TGTGCCAGTAAATTGCAGGGGGCTAATCAGCCCCAGCATTTT. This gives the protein CASKLQGANQPQHF.

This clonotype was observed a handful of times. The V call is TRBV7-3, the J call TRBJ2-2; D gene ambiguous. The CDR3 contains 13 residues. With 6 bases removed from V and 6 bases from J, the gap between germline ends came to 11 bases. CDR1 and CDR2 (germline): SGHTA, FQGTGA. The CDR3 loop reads CASSSRAAGELFF. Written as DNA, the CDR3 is TGTGCCAGCAGTTCCCGGGCTGCCGGGGAGCTGTTTTTT.

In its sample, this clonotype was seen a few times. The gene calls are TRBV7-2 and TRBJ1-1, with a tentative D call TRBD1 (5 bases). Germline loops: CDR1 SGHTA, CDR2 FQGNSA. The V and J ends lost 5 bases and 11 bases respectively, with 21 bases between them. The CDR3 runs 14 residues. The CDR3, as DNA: TGTGCCAGCAGCCCCAGTGGGGCAGGGTGGTACGCTTTCTTT. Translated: CASSPSGAGWYAFF.

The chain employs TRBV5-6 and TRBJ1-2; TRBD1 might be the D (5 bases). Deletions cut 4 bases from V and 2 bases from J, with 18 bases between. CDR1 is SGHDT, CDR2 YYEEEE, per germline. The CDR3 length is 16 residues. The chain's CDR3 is CASSGMRGRHNYGYTF. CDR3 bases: TGTGCCAGCAGCGGAATGAGGGGCCGGCACAACTATGGCTACACCTTC.

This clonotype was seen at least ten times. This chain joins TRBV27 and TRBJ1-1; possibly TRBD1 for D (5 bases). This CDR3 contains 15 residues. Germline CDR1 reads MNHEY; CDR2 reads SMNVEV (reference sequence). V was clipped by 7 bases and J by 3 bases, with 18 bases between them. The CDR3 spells CASNPIWGVDTEAFF. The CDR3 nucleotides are TGTGCCAGCAACCCGATCTGGGGGGTTGACACTGAAGCTTTCTTT.

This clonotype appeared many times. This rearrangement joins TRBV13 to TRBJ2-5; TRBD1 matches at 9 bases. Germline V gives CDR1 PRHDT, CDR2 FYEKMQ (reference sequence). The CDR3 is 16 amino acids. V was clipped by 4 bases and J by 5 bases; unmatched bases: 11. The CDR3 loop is CASSSRTGGAQETQYF. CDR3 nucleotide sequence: TGTGCCAGCAGCTCCCGAACAGGGGGCGCGCAGGAGACCCAGTACTTC.

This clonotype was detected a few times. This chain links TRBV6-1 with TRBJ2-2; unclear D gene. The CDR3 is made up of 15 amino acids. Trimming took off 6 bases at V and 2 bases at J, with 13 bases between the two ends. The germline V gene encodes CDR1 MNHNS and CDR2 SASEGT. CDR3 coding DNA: TGTGCCAGCAGACTCGACACCTACAACACCGGGGAGCTGTTTTTT. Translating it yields CASRLDTYNTGELFF.

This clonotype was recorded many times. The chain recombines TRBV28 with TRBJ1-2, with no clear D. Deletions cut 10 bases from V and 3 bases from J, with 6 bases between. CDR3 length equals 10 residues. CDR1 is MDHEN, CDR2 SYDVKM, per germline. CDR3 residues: CATRYYGYTF. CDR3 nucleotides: TGTGCCACCAGATACTATGGCTACACCTTC.

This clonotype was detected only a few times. Here the CDR3 reads CASSETQAVSGELFF. The CDR3 bases are TGTGCCAGCAGTGAAACTCAAGCGGTCTCCGGGGAGCTGTTTTTT. The chain couples TRBV25-1 to TRBJ2-2; D is possibly TRBD2 (5 bases). Trimming stripped 2 bases from V and 6 bases from J, with 13 bases between. CDR3 size: 15 residues. Germline V gene lookup returns CDR1 MGHDK and CDR2 SYGVNS.

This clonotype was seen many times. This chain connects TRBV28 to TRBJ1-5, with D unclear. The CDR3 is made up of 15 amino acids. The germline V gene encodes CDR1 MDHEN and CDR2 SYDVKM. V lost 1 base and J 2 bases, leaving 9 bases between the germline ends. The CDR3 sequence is CASSLFLRGNQPQHF. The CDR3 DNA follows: TGTGCCAGCAGTTTATTCCTAAGGGGCAATCAGCCCCAGCATTTT.

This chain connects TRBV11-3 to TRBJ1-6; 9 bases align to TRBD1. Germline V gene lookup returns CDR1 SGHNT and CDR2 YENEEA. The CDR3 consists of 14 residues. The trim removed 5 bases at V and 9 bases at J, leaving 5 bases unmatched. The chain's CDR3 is CASSGTGTGSPLHF. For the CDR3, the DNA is TGTGCCAGCAGCGGGACAGGGACCGGTTCACCCCTCCACTTT.